Following are 5 T cell receptor beta chains from one sample sequenced in a study of shared clonotypes between healthy human individuals. The table came from immunoSEQ multiplex PCR; TCRdb's copy has only in-frame clones and leaves some out. The sample has roughly 700,000 clones; under 80% are singletons. What was sequenced was memory CD4+ T cells sorted from blood. Noted subset: CD45RA-negative fraction. These receptors were collected from a woman younger than 45 in good health.

This clone was seen a single time. The chain has TRBV19 and TRBJ1-4; D uncertain. CDR3 length: 16 residues. With 7 bases removed from V and 8 bases from J, the gap between germline ends came to 23 bases. Germline V gene data show CDR1 as LNHDA and CDR2 as SQIVND (reference sequence). For the CDR3, the DNA is TGTGCCAGTATATCATTATCGACCGGATCATCGGAAAAACTGTTTTTT. It encodes CASISLSTGSSEKLFF.

The chain couples TRBV7-9 to TRBJ1-5; possibly TRBD1 for D (5 bases). Trimming removed 1 base at V and 3 bases at J, with 13 bases between. This CDR3 spans 16 amino acids. Looked up from germline, CDR1 is SEHNR and CDR2 is FQNEAQ (reference sequence). Here the CDR3 DNA reads TGTGCCAGCAGCTTAGATACGTCGGGGCACAATCAGCCCCAGCATTTT. The encoded protein is CASSLDTSGHNQPQHF.

This chain joins TRBV7-8 and TRBJ1-1; D is unresolved. This CDR3 contains 13 residues. Germline V gene data show CDR1 as SGHVS and CDR2 as FQNEAQ. V was shortened by 0 bases and J by 3 bases, with 5 bases between the two germline ends. The CDR3 DNA follows: TGTGCCAGCAGCTTAGCCGGTTACACTGAAGCTTTCTTT. It specifies CASSLAGYTEAFF. Based on the CDR3 plus reference TRBV7-8 and TRBJ1-1, the full variable domain is GAGVSQSPRYKVAKRGQDVALRCDPISGHVSLFWYQQALGQGPEFLTYFQNEAQLDKSGLPSDRFFAERPEGSVSTLKIQRTQQEDSAVYLCASSLAGYTEAFFGQGTRLTVV.

In regard to this clone: Other DNA variants within this sample encode the same CDR3. V is TRBV28 and J is TRBJ2-7; 12 nucleotides match TRBD2. Germline assignment: CDR1 MDHEN and CDR2 SYDVKM. The CDR3 runs 15 residues. V shed 2 bases, J shed 1 base, and the junction held 0 bases outside the gene matches. For the CDR3, the DNA is TGTGCCAGCAGTTTAGGGACTAGCGGGTCCTACGAGCAGTACTTC. It specifies CASSLGTSGSYEQYF.

This clone was detected only once. The chain uses TRBV30 and TRBJ2-2; D tentatively reads TRBD1 or TRBD2 (5 bases each). The CDR3 has 13 residues. The germline gives CDR1 GTSNPN, CDR2 SVGIG (reference sequence). V lost 3 bases to trimming and J lost 5 bases, with 10 bases between them. The CDR3 DNA sequence: TGTGCCTGGAGCGGGACCCCGACCGGGGAGCTGTTTTTT. Translation: CAWSGTPTGELFF.